This TCR beta chain was recovered during a study of beta chain features in type 1 diabetes. Points from the study as a whole: Patients with Type 1 diabetes showed moderately but significantly shorter TCRB CDR3s in all four CD4+ subsets.

In the case of this clone: The target antigen is unknown.

cDNA synthesis used the whole RNA isolate, giving expressed TCRB sequences. The repertoire was sequenced with immunoSEQ multiplex PCR; TCRdb's copy has only in-frame clones and lacks some. Of roughly 500,000 clones listed, roughly 11% are singletons. CDR1 is SGHTS, CDR2 YDEGEE, per germline. This CDR3 is 9 amino acids long. This chain joins TRBV5-8 and TRBJ2-3; D is ambiguous. This receptor was identified in a woman under 30 in good health. Sequencing was done on a sample of naive CD4+ T cells from blood. The CDR3 reads CTRRDTQYF. CDR3 DNA: TGTACCCGTCGAGATACGCAGTATTTT.